One TCR beta chain is described in this entry. Its matching antigen is unknown. The data were taken from a study of post-analysis software for immune sequencing data. Study results and caveats: Five TRBV segments were significantly more frequent in patients than in controls. TRBV5-6, TRBV5-1 and TRBV20-1 were among these segments.

Looked up from germline, CDR1 is SGHTA and CDR2 is FQGTGA. The CDR3 covers 14 residues. V trimming: 4 bases; J trimming: 5 bases; junction bases outside the gene matches: 5. Unique molecular identifiers featured in each of the TCR beta cDNA libraries. Each CDR3 protein gets one entry after TCRdb re-called the PCR reads with MiXCR. The data hold fewer than 900,000 distinct CDR3 sequences, with about 45% observed a single time. The receptor was derived from a girl aged 5 to 17 with multiple sclerosis. The chain employs TRBV7-3 and TRBJ2-7; 10 bases line up with TRBD2. The sequenced sample consisted of blood. The CDR3 bases are TGTGCCAGCAGCTCAGCGGGAGGGACGGACGAGCAGTACTTC. Its translation is CASSSAGGTDEQYF.